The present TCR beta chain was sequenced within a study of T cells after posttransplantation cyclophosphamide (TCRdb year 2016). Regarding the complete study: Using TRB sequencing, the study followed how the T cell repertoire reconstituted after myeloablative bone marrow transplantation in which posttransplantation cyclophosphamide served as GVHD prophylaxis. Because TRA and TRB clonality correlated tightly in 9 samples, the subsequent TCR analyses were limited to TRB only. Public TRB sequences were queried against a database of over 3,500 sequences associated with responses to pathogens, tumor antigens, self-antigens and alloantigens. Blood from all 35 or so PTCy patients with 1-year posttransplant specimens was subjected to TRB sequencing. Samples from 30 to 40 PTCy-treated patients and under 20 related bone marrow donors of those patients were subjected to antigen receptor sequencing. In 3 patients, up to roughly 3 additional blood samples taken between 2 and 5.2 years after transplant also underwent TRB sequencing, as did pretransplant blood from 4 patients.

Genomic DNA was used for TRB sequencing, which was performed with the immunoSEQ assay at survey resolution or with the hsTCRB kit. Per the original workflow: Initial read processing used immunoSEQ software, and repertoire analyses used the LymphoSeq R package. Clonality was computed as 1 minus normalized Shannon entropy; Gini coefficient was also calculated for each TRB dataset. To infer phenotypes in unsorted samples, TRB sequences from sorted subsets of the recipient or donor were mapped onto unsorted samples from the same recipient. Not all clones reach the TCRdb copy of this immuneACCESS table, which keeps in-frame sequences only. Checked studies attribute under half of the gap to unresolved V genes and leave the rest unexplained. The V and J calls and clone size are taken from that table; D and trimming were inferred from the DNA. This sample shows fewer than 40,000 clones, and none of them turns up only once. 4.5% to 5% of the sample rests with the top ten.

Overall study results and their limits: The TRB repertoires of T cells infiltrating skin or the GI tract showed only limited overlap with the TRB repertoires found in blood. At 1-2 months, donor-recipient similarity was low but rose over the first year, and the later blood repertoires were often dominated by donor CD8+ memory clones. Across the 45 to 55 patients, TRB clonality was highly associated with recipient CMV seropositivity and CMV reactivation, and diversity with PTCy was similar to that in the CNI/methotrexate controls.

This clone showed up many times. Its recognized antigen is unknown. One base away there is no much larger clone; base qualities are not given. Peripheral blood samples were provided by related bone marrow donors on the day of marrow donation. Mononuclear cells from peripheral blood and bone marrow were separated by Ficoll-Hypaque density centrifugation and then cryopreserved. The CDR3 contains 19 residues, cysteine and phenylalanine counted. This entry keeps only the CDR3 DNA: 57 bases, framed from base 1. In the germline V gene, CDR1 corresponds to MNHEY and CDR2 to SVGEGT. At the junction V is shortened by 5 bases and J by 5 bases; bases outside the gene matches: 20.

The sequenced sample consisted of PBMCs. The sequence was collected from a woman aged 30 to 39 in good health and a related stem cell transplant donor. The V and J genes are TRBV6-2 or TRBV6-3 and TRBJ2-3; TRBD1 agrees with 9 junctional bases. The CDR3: CASSPWGTSGQGKRDTQYF. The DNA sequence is TGTGCCAGCAGTCCGTGGGGTACCTCGGGACAGGGAAAGAGAGATACGCAGTATTTT.